This T cell receptor (beta chain) was identified during a study of graft-versus-host responses after intestinal transplantation. The method was immunoSEQ multiplex PCR; TCRdb's version includes in-frame clones alone and lacks a portion of them. The table shows roughly 110,000 clones, with 93% occurring only once. J was trimmed by 3 bases and V by 4 bases; bases with no gene match: 3. This CDR3 contains 15 residues. The germline gives CDR1 SGHDT, CDR2 YYEEEE. A remark on this clone: Its antigen remains unidentified.

General study points: Patients who carried graft-donor T cell macrochimerism also had high graft-versus-host to host-versus-graft clonal ratios in their allografts. Early post-transplant HvG declines showed an association with peak circulating GvH clone levels.

The sample was unstimulated CD8+ T cells sorted from spleen or lymph node cells, taken before transplant. The receptor was derived from a human donor who was the organ donor for an intestinal transplant. This chain links TRBV5-6 with TRBJ2-4, with TRBD1 matching over 11 bases. CDR3 DNA sequence: TGTGCCAGCAGCACGGACAGGGGGCTCAAAAACATTCAGTACTTC. Its protein is CASSTDRGLKNIQYF.